This TCR beta chain was identified during a study of PD-L1 blockade in urothelial cancer. Study as a whole: The researchers analyzed blood 3 weeks (second dose) and 6 weeks after treatment start. Median blood clonality was around 0.074, with tens of thousands of unique TCRs.

TCRdb keeps only in-frame clones here, not all; method: immunoSEQ multiplex PCR. The sample has approximately 40,000 clones; roughly 90% are singletons. The time point: peripheral blood 6 weeks after treatment start. With 5 bases clipped from V and 8 bases from J, the junction kept 1 base outside the gene matches. There are 12 residues in the CDR3. Looked up from germline, CDR1 is MNHEY and CDR2 is SVGAGI. Sequencing used PBMCs, obtained around atezolizumab (anti-PD-L1) treatment. The receptor was derived from a man aged 55 to 70 with urothelial cancer. The rearrangement links TRBV6-5 to TRBJ2-1; 9 bases are shared with TRBD1. The CDR3 reads CASSRQGDEQFF. CDR3 nucleotides: TGTGCCAGCAGTAGACAGGGGGATGAGCAGTTCTTC.